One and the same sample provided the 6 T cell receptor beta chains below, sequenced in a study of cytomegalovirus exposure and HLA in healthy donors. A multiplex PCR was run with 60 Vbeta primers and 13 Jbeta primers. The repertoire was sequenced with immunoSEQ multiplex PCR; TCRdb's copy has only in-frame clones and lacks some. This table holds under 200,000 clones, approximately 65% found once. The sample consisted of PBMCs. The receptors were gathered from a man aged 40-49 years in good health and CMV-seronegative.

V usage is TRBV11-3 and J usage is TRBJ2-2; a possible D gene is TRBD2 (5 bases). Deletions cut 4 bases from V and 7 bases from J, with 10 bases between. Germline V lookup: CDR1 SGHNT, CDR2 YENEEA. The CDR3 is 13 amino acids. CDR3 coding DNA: TGTGCCAGCAGCTCTCACGGGGACGGGGAGCTGTTTTTT. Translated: CASSSHGDGELFF.

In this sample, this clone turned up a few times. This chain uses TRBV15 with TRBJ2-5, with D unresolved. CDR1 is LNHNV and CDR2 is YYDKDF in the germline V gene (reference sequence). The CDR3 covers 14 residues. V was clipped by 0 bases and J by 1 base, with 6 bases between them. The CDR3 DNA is TGTGCCACCAGCAGAGATCTCTTCCAAGAGACCCAGTACTTC. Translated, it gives CATSRDLFQETQYF.

The DNA of the CDR3 is TGTGCCACCACCAGCCGGGGGGCCCAGAATAATGAAAAACTGTTTTTT. Its translation is CATTSRGAQNNEKLFF. The chain couples TRBV15 to TRBJ1-4; tentative D call: TRBD1 (6 bases). Germline lookup yields CDR1 LNHNV and CDR2 YYDKDF (reference sequence). CDR3 length: 16 residues. Trimming left V 7 bases short and J 4 bases short, with 19 bases between. Complete variable domain (other parts from reference TRBV15 and TRBJ1-4): DAMVIQNPRYQVTQFGKPVTLSCSQTLNHNVMYWYQQKSSQAPKLLFHYYDKDFNNEADTPDNFQSRRPNTSFCFLDIRSPGLGDTAMYLCATTSRGAQNNEKLFFGSGTQLSVL.

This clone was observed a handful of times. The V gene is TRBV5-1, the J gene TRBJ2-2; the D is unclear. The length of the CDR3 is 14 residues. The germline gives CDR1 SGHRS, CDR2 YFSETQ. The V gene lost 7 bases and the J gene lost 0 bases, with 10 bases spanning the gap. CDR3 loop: CASAARTNTGELFF. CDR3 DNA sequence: TGCGCCAGCGCGGCTAGGACGAACACCGGGGAGCTGTTTTTT. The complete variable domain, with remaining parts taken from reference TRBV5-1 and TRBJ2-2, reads KAGVTQTPRYLIKTRGQQVTLSCSPISGHRSVSWYQQTPGQGLQFLFEYFSETQRNKGNFPGRFSGRQFSNSRSEMNVSTLELGDSALYLCASAARTNTGELFFGEGSRLTVL.

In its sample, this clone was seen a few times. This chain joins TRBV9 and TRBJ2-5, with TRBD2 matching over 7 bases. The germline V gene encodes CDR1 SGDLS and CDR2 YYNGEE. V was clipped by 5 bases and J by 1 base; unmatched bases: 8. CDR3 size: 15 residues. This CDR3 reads CASSLSGKIQETQYF. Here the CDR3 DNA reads TGTGCCAGCAGTTTAAGCGGGAAGATCCAAGAGACCCAGTACTTC.

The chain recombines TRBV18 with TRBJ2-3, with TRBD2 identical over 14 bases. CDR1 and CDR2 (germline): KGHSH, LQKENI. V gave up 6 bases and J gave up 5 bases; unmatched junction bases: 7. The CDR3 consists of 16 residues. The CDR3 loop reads CASSPGLAGEGDTQYF. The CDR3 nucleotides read TGTGCCAGCTCGCCGGGACTAGCGGGAGAAGGAGATACGCAGTATTTT. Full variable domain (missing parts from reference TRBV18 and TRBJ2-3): NAGVMQNPRHLVRRRGQEARLRCSPMKGHSHVYWYRQLPEEGLKFMVYLQKENIIDESGMPKERFSAEFPKEGPSILRIQQVVRGDSAAYFCASSPGLAGEGDTQYFGPGTRLTVL.